The rows below give T cell receptor beta chains drawn from one sample of a study of cytomegalovirus exposure and HLA in healthy donors. Generated by immunoSEQ multiplex PCR, the TCRdb table keeps only in-frame clones and is missing some. This table has over 100,000 clones, approximately 65% appearing once. The material sequenced was PBMCs. The source is a man in his late teens or twenties in good health and CMV-seronegative. CDR3s include the opening cysteine and the closing phenylalanine or tryptophan. The D gene is left open where the match is weak. Clone size is not always given. Where it is, it says once, few, many or a class for expanded clones.

CDR3aa,CDR3nt,j_gene,d_gene,len,abundance,v_gene
CASSSRTGGGEYEQYF,TGTGCCAGCAGTTCCAGGACAGGGGGAGGGGAATACGAGCAGTACTTC,TRBJ2-7,TRBD1,16,.,TRBV27
CAWSAVYGYEQYF,TGTGCCTGGAGCGCAGTTTATGGCTACGAGCAGTACTTC,TRBJ2-7,.,13,.,TRBV30
CASNFSRTLTGELFF,TGTGCCAGCAACTTTAGTCGGACTCTCACCGGGGAGCTGTTTTTT,TRBJ2-2,.,15,.,TRBV7-9
CASSPLWGQGMADTQYF,TGTGCCAGCAGTCCACTCTGGGGACAGGGGATGGCAGATACGCAGTATTTT,TRBJ2-3,TRBD1,17,few,TRBV28
CASSHTSGRAHEQFF,TGCGCCAGCAGCCATACTAGCGGGAGGGCCCATGAGCAGTTCTTC,TRBJ2-1,TRBD2,15,few,TRBV4-3
CASSRDRGDEQFF,TGTGCCAGCAGTAGGGACAGGGGGGATGAGCAGTTCTTC,TRBJ2-1,TRBD1,13,once,TRBV2
CATSSWGGDTAADTQYF,TGTGCCACCAGCAGTTGGGGAGGGGACACCGCCGCAGATACGCAGTATTTT,TRBJ2-3,.,17,.,TRBV15
CASSQERGGNLGGYTF,TGTGCCAGCAGCCAAGAACGAGGAGGGAACCTCGGTGGCTACACCTTC,TRBJ1-2,.,16,.,TRBV4-2
CSLRTGRHEQFF,TGCAGCCTCAGGACAGGGCGGCATGAGCAGTTCTTC,TRBJ2-1,TRBD1,12,.,TRBV29-1
CSSNAGTGEKLFF,TGTTCCAGCAACGCCGGGACAGGGGAAAAACTGTTTTTT,TRBJ1-4,TRBD1,13,.,TRBV7-9
CASSDPNRGRTEAFF,TGTGCCAGCAGTGACCCAAACAGGGGGCGGACTGAAGCTTTCTTT,TRBJ1-1,TRBD1,15,few,TRBV6-1
CASRGLVTYEQYF,TGTGCCAGCAGGGGGCTAGTCACCTACGAGCAGTACTTC,TRBJ2-7,.,13,.,TRBV25-1
CASSERGRSSYEQYF,TGTGCCAGTAGTGAAAGGGGCCGGAGCTCCTACGAGCAGTACTTC,TRBJ2-7,.,15,once,TRBV19
CASSLGPASGRGETQYF,TGTGCCAGCAGCTTAGGGCCCGCTAGCGGGAGGGGAGAGACCCAGTACTTC,TRBJ2-5,TRBD2,17,few,TRBV11-2
CASSLIFGIYGYTF,TGTGCCAGCAGTTTAATCTTCGGGATCTATGGCTACACCTTC,TRBJ1-2,.,14,few,TRBV27
CASSPGLYEQYF,TGTGCCAGCAGCCCGGGACTCTACGAGCAGTACTTC,TRBJ2-7,.,12,few,TRBV7-9
CASSTGTFYNEQFF,TGTGCCAGCAGCACCGGGACATTCTACAATGAGCAGTTCTTC,TRBJ2-1,.,14,once,TRBV27
CASSIFGEGAYGYTF,TGTGCCAGTAGTATATTCGGGGAGGGAGCCTATGGCTACACCTTC,TRBJ1-2,.,15,.,TRBV19
CASSSYSGTANTGELFF,TGTGCCAGCAGTTCCTACTCGGGAACCGCGAACACCGGGGAGCTGTTTTTT,TRBJ2-2,.,17,few,TRBV28
CAWSVPGNSNQPQHF,TGTGCCTGGAGTGTACCAGGGAATAGCAATCAGCCCCAGCATTTT,TRBJ1-5,.,15,.,TRBV30
CASRTGNGYTF,TGTGCCAGCAGGACAGGGAATGGCTACACCTTC,TRBJ1-2,TRBD1,11,few,TRBV14
CASSRDRVGAFF,TGTGCCAGCAGTCGAGACAGGGTTGGAGCTTTCTTT,TRBJ1-1,TRBD1,12,.,TRBV6-5
CASSYRTGRGGELFF,TGTGCCAGCAGCTATAGGACAGGGAGAGGCGGGGAGCTGTTTTTT,TRBJ2-2,TRBD1,15,few,TRBV14
CASSGGTAGSYEQYF,TGTGCCAGCAGCGGAGGGACAGCCGGCTCCTACGAGCAGTACTTC,TRBJ2-7,.,15,few,TRBV5-6
CASSFQVLYEQYF,TGTGCCAGCAGTTTCCAGGTCCTCTACGAGCAGTACTTC,TRBJ2-7,.,13,.,TRBV28
CASSRRGDGGTQYF,TGTGCCAGCAGCCGACGGGGGGATGGGGGGACCCAGTACTTC,TRBJ2-5,TRBD2,14,.,TRBV9
CASSTPSGGTNTGELFF,TGTGCCAGCAGCACCCCCTCTGGGGGGACTAACACCGGGGAGCTGTTTTTT,TRBJ2-2,.,17,.,TRBV9
CASSYSDRVYEQYF,TGTGCCAGCAGTTACTCGGACAGGGTTTACGAGCAGTACTTC,TRBJ2-7,TRBD1,14,few,TRBV6-5
CSSGKTQYF,TGCAGTTCGGGGAAGACCCAGTACTTC,TRBJ2-5,.,9,few,TRBV20-1
CPSRGLAGPRDEQYF,TGTCCCAGTAGGGGACTAGCGGGACCCCGTGACGAGCAGTACTTC,TRBJ2-7,TRBD2,15,.,TRBV19
CASSPVRGTEAFF,TGTGCCAGCAGCCCAGTTAGGGGCACTGAAGCTTTCTTT,TRBJ1-1,.,13,.,TRBV7-9
CASRELGTGVRYGYTF,TGTGCCAGCAGAGAATTAGGGACAGGGGTACGGTATGGCTACACCTTC,TRBJ1-2,TRBD1,16,few,TRBV27
CASSGVLSSYEQYF,TGTGCCAGCAGTGGGGTCCTTAGCTCCTACGAGCAGTACTTC,TRBJ2-7,.,14,.,TRBV2
CASSLRGGTGGREAFF,TGTGCCAGCAGCTTAAGGGGGGGGACAGGGGGCAGAGAAGCTTTCTTT,TRBJ1-1,TRBD1,16,.,TRBV7-2
CASSLAGLAGTDTQYF,TGTGCCAGCAGCTTGGCCGGACTAGCGGGCACAGATACGCAGTATTTT,TRBJ2-3,TRBD2,16,.,TRBV5-6
CASSGRAGAGEQYF,TGTGCCAGCAGTGGCAGGGCAGGAGCGGGCGAGCAGTACTTC,TRBJ2-7,.,14,.,TRBV2
CASSSYSDQGSYTF,TGTGCCAGCAGCTCCTACAGCGATCAGGGGTCTTACACCTTC,TRBJ1-2,.,14,once,TRBV11-2
CASSPAGGPTGELFF,TGTGCCAGTAGTCCGGCAGGGGGGCCCACCGGGGAGCTGTTTTTT,TRBJ2-2,.,15,.,TRBV19
CASRDRASYTF,TGTGCCAGCAGGGACAGGGCAAGCTACACCTTC,TRBJ1-2,TRBD1,11,.,TRBV28
CASSYLRREGGYTF,TGTGCCAGCAGTTACCTTCGCAGGGAGGGTGGCTACACCTTC,TRBJ1-2,.,14,few,TRBV6-6
CASRPNTGDYEAFF,TGTGCCAGCAGACCAAATACAGGAGATTATGAAGCTTTCTTT,TRBJ1-1,.,14,.,TRBV7-6
CASSLAGGNQPQHF,TGTGCCAGCAGCCTGGCGGGTGGCAATCAGCCCCAGCATTTT,TRBJ1-5,.,14,.,TRBV5-5
CASSDRTGGFHGYTF,TGTGCCAGCAGTGACCGGACAGGGGGCTTCCACGGCTACACCTTC,TRBJ1-2,TRBD1,15,.,TRBV2
CASKRNSGTDTQYF,TGTGCCAGCAAGAGAAATAGCGGCACAGATACGCAGTATTTT,TRBJ2-3,.,14,.,TRBV6-1
CASLTGGDRAQHF,TGTGCCAGTTTAACAGGGGGGGACAGGGCCCAGCATTTT,TRBJ1-5,TRBD1,13,.,TRBV6-1
CASSRHGTAIEAFF,TGTGCCAGCAGTCGCCACGGGACAGCGATAGAAGCTTTCTTT,TRBJ1-1,TRBD1,14,.,TRBV27
CASSSRDRKIYEQYF,TGTGCCAGTAGTTCTAGGGACAGGAAAATCTACGAGCAGTACTTC,TRBJ2-7,TRBD1,15,.,TRBV19
CASSLPRTVFNEQFF,TGTGCCAGCAGTCTTCCAAGGACTGTCTTTAATGAGCAGTTCTTC,TRBJ2-1,.,15,.,TRBV28
CASRFEDTDTQYF,TGTGCCAGCCGCTTCGAGGACACAGATACGCAGTATTTT,TRBJ2-3,.,13,.,TRBV5-5
CAWSVRRGPSYEQYF,TGTGCCTGGAGTGTTAGGCGGGGCCCCTCCTACGAGCAGTACTTC,TRBJ2-7,.,15,once,TRBV30
CASVLGTAGFF,TGTGCCAGCGTTTTGGGGACAGCGGGGTTTTTT,TRBJ1-4,TRBD1,11,.,TRBV7-9
CASSYLEGEQYF,TGTGCCAGCAGTTACCTAGAAGGCGAGCAGTACTTC,TRBJ2-7,.,12,.,TRBV27
CASSWGGSGELFF,TGTGCCAGCAGTTGGGGAGGAAGCGGGGAGCTGTTTTTT,TRBJ2-2,.,13,.,TRBV28